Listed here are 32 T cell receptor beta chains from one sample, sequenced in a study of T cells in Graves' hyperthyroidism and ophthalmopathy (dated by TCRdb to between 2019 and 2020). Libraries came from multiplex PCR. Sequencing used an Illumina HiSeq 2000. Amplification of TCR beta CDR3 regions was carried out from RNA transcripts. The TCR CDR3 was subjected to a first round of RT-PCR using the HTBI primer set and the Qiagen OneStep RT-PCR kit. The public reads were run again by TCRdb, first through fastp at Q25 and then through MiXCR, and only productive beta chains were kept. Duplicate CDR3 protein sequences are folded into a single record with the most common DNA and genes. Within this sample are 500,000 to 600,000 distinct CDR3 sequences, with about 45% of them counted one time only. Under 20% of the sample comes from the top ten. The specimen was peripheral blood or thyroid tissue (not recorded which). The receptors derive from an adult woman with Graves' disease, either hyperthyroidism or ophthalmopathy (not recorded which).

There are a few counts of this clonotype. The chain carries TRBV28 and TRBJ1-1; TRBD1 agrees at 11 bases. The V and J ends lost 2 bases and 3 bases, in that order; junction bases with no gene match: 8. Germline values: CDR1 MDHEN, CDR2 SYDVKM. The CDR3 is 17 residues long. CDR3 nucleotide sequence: TGTGCCAGCAGTTTACCAACGGGACAGGGGGAGCACACTGAAGCTTTCTTT. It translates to CASSLPTGQGEHTEAFF.

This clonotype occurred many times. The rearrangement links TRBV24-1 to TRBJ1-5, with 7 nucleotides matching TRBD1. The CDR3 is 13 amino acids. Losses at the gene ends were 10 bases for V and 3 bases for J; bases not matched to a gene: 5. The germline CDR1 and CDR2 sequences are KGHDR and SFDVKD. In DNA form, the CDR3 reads TGTGCCACTTCGGACAGGATCAATCAGCCCCAGCATTTT. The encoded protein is CATSDRINQPQHF.

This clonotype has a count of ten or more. CDR3 sequence: CASSLPRLEKLFF. In DNA form, the CDR3 reads TGTGCCAGCAGTTTGCCCAGGTTGGAAAAACTGTTTTTT. The rearrangement links TRBV12-3 or TRBV12-4 to TRBJ1-4; D uncertain. The V and J ends lost 3 bases and 8 bases respectively, with 10 bases between them. This CDR3 region has 13 residues.

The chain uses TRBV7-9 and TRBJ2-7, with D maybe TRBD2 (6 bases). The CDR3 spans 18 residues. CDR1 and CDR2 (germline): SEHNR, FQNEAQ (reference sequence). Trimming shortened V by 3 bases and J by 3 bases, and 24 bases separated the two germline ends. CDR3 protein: CASSLGRRGRPGSYEQYF. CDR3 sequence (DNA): TGTGCCAGCAGCTTGGGGAGGCGGGGTCGACCCGGGAGCTACGAGCAGTACTTC.

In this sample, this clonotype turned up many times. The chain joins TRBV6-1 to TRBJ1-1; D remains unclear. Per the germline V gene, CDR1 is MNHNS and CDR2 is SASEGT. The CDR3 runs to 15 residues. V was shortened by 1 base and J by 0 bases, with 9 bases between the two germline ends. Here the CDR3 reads CASSEGVRMNTEAFF. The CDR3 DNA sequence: TGTGCCAGCAGTGAAGGTGTCAGGATGAACACTGAAGCTTTCTTT.

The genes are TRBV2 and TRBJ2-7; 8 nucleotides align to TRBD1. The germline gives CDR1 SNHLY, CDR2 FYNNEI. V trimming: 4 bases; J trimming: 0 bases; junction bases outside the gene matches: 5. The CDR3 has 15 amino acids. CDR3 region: CASSVTGALSYEQYF. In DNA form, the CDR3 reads TGTGCCAGCAGTGTGACAGGGGCCCTCTCCTACGAGCAGTACTTC.

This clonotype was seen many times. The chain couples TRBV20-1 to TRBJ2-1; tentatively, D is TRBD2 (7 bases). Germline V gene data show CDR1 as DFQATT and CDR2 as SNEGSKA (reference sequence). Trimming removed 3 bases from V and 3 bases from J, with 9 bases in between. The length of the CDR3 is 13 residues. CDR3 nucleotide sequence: TGCAGTGCTAGGGGGGGGCTCTACAATGAGCAGTTCTTC. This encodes CSARGGLYNEQFF.

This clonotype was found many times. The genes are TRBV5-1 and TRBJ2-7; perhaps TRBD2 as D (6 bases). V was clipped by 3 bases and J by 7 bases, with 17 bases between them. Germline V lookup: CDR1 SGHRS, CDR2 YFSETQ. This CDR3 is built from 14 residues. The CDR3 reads CASSSRVGSREQYF. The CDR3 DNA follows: TGCGCCAGCAGCTCCCGAGTCGGGAGTCGGGAGCAGTACTTC.

The CDR3 sequence is CASRPKPRIYGYTF. The CDR3 DNA sequence: TGTGCCAGCAGACCGAAGCCTCGTATCTATGGCTACACCTTC. The chain employs TRBV6-5 and TRBJ1-2; no clear D. With 6 bases removed from V and 4 bases from J, the gap between germline ends came to 15 bases. This CDR3 comprises 14 residues. Per germline, CDR1 MNHEY and CDR2 SVGAGI.

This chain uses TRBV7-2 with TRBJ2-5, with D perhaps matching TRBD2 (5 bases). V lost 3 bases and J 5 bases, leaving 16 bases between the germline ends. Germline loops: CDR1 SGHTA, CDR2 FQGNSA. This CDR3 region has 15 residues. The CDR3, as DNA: TGTGCCAGCAGCTTGTACCAAGGAGGCGGTGAGACCCAGTACTTC. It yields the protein CASSLYQGGGETQYF.

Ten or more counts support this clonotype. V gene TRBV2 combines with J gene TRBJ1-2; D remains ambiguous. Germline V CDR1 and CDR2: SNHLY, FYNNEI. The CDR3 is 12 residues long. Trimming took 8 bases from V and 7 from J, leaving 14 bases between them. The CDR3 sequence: CASSRFPGGYTF. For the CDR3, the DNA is TGTGCCAGCTCCAGGTTTCCGGGTGGCTACACCTTC.

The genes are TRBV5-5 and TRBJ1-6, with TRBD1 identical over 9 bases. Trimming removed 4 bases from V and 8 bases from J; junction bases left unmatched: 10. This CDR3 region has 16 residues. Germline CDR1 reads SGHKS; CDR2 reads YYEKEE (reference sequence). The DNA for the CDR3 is TGTGCCAGCAGCCGAACAGGGGGCGCCCAGTATTCACCCCTCCACTTT. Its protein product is CASSRTGGAQYSPLHF.

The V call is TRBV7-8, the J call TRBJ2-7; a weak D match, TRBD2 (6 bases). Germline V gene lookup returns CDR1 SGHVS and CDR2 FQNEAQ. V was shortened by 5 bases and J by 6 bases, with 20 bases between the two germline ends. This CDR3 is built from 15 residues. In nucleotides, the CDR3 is TGTGCCAGCAGCGACGGCGGGACTCGGATGGTCGAGCAGTACTTC. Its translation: CASSDGGTRMVEQYF.

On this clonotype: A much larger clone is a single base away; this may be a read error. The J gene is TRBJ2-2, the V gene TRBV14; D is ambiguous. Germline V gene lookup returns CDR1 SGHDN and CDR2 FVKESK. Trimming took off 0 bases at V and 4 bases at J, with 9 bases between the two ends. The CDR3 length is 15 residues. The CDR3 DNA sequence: TGTGCCAGCAGCCAAGATCGGGTCGCCACCGGGGAGCTGTTTTTT. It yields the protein CASSQDRVATGELFF.

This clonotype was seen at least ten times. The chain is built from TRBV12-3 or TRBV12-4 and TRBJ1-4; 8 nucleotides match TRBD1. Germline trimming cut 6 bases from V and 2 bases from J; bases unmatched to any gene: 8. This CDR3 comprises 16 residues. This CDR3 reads CASSRDRGYTNEKLFF. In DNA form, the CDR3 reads TGTGCCAGCAGCCGTGACAGGGGATATACTAATGAAAAACTGTTTTTT.

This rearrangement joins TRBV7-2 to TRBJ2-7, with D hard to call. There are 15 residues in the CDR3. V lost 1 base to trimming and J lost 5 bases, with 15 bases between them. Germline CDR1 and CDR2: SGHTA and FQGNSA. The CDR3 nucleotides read TGTGCCAGCAGCTTAGATGGTGGCCTACGCGACGAGCAGTACTTC. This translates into CASSLDGGLRDEQYF.

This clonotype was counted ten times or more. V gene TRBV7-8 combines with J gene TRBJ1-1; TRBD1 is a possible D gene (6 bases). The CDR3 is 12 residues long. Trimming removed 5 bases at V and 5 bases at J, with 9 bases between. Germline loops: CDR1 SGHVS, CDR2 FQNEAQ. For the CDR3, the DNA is TGTGCCAGCAGCGTAGGGGGTACTGAAGCTTTCTTT. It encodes CASSVGGTEAFF.

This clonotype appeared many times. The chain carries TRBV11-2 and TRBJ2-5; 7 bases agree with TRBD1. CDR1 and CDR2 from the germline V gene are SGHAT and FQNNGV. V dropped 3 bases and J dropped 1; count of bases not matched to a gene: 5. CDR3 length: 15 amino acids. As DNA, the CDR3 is TGTGCCAGCAGCTTGGGGACAGCCTCCCAAGAGACCCAGTACTTC. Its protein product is CASSLGTASQETQYF.

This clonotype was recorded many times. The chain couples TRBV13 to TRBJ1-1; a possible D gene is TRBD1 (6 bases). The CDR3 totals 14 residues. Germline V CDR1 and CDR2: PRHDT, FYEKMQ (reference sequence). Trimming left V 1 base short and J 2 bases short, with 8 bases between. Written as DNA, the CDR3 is TGTGCCAGCAGCTTAGCTGGGGGCAACACTGAAGCTTTCTTT. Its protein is CASSLAGGNTEAFF.

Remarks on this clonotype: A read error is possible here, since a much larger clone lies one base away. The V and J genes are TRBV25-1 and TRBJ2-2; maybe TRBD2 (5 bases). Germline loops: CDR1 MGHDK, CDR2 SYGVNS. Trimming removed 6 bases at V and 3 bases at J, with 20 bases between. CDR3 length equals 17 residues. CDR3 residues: CASSSLGVLRDTGELFF. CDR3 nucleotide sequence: TGTGCCAGCAGCTCGCTTGGCGTATTGAGGGACACCGGGGAGCTGTTTTTT.

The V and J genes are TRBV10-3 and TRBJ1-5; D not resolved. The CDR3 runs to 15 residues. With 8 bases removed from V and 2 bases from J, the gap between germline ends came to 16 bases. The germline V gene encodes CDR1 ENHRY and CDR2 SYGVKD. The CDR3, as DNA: TGTGCCATCGCACAAGGTTTTGGGGGCAATCAGCCCCAGCATTTT. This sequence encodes CAIAQGFGGNQPQHF.

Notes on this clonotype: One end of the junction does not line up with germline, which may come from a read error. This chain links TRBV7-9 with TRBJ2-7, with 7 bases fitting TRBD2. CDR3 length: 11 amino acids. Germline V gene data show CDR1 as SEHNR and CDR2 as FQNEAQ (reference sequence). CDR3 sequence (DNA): TGCGCCAGCAGCTCAGGACTAGTGCAGTACTTC. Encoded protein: CASSSGLVQYF.

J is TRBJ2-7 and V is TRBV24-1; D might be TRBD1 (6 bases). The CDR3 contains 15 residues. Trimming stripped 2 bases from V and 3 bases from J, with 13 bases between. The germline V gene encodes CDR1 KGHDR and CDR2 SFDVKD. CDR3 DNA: TGTGCCACCAGTGATTCAACAGGGCAGTACTACGAGCAGTACTTC. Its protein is CATSDSTGQYYEQYF.

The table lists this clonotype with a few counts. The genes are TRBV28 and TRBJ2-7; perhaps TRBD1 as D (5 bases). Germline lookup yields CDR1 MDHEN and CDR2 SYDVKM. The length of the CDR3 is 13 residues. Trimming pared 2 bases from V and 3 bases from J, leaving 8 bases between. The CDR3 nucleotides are TGTGCCAGCAGTTTACACAGGAACTACGAGCAGTACTTC. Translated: CASSLHRNYEQYF.

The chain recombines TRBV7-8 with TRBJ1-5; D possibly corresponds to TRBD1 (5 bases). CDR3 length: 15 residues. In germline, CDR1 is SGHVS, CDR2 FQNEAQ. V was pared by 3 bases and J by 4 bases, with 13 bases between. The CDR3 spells CASSLGRHPNQPQHF. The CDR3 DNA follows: TGTGCCAGCAGCTTGGGACGACACCCAAATCAGCCCCAGCATTTT.

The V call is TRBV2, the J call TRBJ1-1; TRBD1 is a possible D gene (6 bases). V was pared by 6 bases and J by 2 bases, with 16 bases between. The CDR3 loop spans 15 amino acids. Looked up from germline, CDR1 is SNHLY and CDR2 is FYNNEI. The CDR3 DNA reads TGTGCCAGCAGGTCCGCCTGGGGGCGCAACACTGAAGCTTTCTTT. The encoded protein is CASRSAWGRNTEAFF. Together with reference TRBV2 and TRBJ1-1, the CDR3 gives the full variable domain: EPEVTQTPSHQVTQMGQEVILRCVPISNHLYFYWYRQILGQKVEFLVSFYNNEISEKSEIFDDQFSVERPDGSNFTLKIRSTKLEDSAMYFCASRSAWGRNTEAFFGQGTRLTVV.

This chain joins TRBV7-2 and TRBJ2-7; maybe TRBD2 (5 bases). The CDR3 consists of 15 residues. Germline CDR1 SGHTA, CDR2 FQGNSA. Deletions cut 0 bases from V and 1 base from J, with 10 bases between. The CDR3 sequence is CASSLASAVSYEQYF. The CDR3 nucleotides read TGTGCCAGCAGCTTAGCTAGCGCGGTTTCCTACGAGCAGTACTTC. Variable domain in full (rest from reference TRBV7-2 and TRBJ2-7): GAGVSQSPSNKVTEKGKDVELRCDPISGHTALYWYRQSLGQGLEFLIYFQGNSAPDKSGLPSDRFSAERTGGSVSTLTIQRTQQEDSAVYLCASSLASAVSYEQYFGPGTRLTVT.

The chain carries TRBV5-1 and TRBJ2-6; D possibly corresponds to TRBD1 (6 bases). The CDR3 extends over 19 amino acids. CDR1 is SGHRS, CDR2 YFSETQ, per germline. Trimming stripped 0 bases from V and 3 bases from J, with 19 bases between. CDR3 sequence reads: CASSLETGLSGYGANVLTF. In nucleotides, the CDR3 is TGCGCCAGCAGCTTGGAAACAGGGCTGTCAGGGTATGGGGCCAACGTCCTGACTTTC.

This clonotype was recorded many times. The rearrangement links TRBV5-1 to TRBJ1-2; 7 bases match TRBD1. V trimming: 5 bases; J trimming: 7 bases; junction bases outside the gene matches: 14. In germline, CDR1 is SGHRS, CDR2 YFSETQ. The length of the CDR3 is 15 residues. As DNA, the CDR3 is TGCGCCAGCAGTGAGACAGGGCCCATACTGGGTGGCTACACCTTC. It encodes CASSETGPILGGYTF.

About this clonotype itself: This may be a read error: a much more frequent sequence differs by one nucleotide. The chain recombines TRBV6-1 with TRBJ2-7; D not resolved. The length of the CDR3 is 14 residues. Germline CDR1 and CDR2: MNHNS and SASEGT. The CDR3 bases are TGTGCCATCAGTGAACCTTTCCCCTCCTACGAGCAGTACTTC. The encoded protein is CAISEPFPSYEQYF.

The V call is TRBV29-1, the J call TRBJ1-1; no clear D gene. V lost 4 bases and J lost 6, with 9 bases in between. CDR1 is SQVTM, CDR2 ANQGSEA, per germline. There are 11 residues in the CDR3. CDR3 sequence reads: CSVVVPAEAFF. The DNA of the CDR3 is TGCAGCGTTGTAGTCCCCGCTGAAGCTTTCTTT.

The CDR3 coding sequence is TGTGCCAGCAGCCCAACTACCGCGGACAGGGACTCCTACGAGCAGTACTTC. Translated, it gives CASSPTTADRDSYEQYF. The chain has TRBV4-2 and TRBJ2-7, with 8 bases that match TRBD1. This CDR3 is 17 amino acids long. Per the germline V gene, CDR1 is LGHNA and CDR2 is YNFKEQ. V lost 4 bases to trimming and J lost 0 bases; unmatched junction nucleotides: 11.